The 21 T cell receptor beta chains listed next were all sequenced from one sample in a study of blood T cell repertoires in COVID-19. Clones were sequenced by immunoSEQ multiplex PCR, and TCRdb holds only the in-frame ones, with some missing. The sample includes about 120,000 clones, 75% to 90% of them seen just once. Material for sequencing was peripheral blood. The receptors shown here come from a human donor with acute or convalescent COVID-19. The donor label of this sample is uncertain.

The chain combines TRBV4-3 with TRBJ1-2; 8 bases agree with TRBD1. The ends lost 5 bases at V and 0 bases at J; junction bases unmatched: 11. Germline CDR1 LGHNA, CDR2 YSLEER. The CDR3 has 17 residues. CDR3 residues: CASSTVGQVFANYGYTF. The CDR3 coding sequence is TGCGCCAGCAGCACCGTGGGACAGGTATTTGCTAACTATGGCTACACCTTC.

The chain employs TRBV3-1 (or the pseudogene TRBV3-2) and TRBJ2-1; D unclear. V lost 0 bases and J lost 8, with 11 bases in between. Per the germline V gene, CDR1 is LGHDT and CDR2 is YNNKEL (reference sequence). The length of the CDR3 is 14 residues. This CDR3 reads CASSQDLSVHEQFF. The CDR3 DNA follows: TGTGCCAGCAGCCAAGATCTAAGCGTCCATGAGCAGTTCTTC.

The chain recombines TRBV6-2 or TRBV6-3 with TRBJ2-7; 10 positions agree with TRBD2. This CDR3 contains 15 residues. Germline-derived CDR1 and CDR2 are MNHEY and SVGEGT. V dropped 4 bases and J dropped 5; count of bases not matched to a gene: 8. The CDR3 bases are TGTGCCAGCAGTTCGTACATAGCGGGAGGCCACGAGCAGTACTTC. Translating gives CASSSYIAGGHEQYF.

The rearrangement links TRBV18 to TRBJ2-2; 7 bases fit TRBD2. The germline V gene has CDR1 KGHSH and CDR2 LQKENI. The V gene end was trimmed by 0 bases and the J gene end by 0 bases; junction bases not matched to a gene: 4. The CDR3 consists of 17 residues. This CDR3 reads CASSPPSSGSNTGELFF. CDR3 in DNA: TGTGCCAGCTCACCACCTTCTAGCGGATCGAACACCGGGGAGCTGTTTTTT.

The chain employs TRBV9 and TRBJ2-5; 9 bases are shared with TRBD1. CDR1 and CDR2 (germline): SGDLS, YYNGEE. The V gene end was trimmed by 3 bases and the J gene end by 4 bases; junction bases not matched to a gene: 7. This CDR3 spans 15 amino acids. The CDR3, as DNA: TGTGCCAGCAGCGCGGGGACAGGGACGGGAGAGACCCAGTACTTC. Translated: CASSAGTGTGETQYF.

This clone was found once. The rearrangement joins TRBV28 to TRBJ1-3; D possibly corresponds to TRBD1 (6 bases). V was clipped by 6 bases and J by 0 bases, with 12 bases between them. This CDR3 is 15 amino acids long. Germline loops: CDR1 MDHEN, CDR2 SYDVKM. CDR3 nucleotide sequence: TGTGCCAGCAGACTTACAGGGAGCTCTGGAAACACCATATATTTT. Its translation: CASRLTGSSGNTIYF.

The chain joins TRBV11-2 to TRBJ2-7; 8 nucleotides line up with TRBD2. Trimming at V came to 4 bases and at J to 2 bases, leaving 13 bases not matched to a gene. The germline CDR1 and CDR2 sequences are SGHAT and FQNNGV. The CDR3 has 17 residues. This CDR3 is CASSSTPSSGRTYEQYF. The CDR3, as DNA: TGTGCCAGCAGCTCAACCCCCTCTAGCGGGCGCACCTACGAGCAGTACTTC.

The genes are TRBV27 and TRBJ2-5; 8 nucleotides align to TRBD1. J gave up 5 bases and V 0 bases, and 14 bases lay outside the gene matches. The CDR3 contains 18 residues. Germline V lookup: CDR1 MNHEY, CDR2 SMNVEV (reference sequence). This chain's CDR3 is CASSLSGPGGAGRETQYF. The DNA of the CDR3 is TGTGCCAGCAGTTTATCAGGTCCAGGGGGCGCAGGAAGGGAGACCCAGTACTTC.

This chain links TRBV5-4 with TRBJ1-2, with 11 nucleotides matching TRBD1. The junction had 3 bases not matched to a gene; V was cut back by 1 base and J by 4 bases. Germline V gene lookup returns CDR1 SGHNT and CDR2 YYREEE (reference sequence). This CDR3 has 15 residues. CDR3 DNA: TGTGCCAGCAGCTTGCGGACAGGGGGCAGCTATGGCTACACCTTC. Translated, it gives CASSLRTGGSYGYTF.

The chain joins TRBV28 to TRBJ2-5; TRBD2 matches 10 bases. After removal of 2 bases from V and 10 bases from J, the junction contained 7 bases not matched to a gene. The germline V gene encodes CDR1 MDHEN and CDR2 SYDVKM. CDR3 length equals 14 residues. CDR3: CASSLEGTSAFQYF. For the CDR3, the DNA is TGTGCCAGCAGTTTAGAGGGGACTAGCGCCTTCCAGTACTTC.

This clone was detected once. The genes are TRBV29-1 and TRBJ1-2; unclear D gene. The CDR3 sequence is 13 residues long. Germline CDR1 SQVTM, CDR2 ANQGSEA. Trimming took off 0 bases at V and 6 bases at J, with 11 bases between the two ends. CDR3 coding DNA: TGCAGCGTTGAAGATCAAGGGAGGAATGGCTACACCTTC. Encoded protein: CSVEDQGRNGYTF. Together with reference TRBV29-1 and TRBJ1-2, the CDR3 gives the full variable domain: SAVISQKPSRDICQRGTSLTIQCQVDSQVTMMFWYRQQPGQSLTLIATANQGSEATYESGFVIDKFPISRPNLTFSTLTVSNMSPEDSSIYLCSVEDQGRNGYTFGSGTRLTVV.

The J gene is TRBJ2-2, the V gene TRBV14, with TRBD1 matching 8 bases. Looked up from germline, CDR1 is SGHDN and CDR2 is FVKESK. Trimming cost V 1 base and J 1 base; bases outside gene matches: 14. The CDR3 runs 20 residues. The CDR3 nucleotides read TGTGCCAGCAGCCAAGTAAACGAGAGATTCGGGACAGGGAACACCGGGGAGCTGTTTTTT. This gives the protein CASSQVNERFGTGNTGELFF.

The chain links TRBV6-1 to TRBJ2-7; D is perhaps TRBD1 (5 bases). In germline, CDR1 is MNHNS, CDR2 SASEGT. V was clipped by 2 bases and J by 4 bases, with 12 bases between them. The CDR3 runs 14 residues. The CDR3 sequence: CASSETGWAYEQYF. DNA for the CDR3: TGTGCCAGCAGTGAAACAGGTTGGGCTTACGAGCAGTACTTC.

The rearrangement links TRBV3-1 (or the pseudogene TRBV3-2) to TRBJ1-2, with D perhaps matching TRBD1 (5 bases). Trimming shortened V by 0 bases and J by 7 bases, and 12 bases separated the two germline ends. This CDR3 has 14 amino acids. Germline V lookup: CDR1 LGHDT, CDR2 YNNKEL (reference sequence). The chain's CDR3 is CASSQDLGAGGYTF. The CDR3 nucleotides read TGTGCCAGCAGCCAAGATCTTGGGGCCGGTGGCTACACCTTC.

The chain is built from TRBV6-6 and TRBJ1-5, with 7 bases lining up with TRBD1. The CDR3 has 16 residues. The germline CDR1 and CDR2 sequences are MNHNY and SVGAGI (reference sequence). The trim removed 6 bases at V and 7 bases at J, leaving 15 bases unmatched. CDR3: CASSPSEQGSGQPQHF. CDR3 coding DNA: TGTGCCAGCAGCCCGAGTGAACAGGGGTCAGGACAGCCCCAGCATTTT.

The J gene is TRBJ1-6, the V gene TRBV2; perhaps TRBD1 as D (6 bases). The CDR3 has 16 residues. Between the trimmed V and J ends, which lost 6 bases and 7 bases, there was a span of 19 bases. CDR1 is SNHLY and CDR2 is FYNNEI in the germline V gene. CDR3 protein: CASSVEGGGGNSPLHF. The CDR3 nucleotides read TGTGCCAGCAGCGTCGAGGGGGGGGGTGGCAATTCACCCCTCCACTTT.

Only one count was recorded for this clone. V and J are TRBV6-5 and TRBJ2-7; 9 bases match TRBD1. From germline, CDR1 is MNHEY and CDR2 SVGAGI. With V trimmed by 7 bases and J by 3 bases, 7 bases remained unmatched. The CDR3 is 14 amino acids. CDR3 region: CASKIQGAGYEQYF. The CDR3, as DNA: TGTGCCAGCAAAATACAGGGGGCGGGCTACGAGCAGTACTTC.

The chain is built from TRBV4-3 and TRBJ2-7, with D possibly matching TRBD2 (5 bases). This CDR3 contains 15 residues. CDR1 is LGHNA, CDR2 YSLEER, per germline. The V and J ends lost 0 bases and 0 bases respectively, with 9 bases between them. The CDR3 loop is CASSQDWGASYEQYF. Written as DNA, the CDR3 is TGCGCCAGCAGCCAAGATTGGGGAGCCTCCTACGAGCAGTACTTC.

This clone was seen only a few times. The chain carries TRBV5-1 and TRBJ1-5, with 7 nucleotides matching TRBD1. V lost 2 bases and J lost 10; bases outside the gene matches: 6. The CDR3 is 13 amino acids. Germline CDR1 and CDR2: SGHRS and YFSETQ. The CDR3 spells CASSFGAGGPQHF. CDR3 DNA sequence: TGCGCCAGCAGCTTTGGGGCAGGGGGACCCCAGCATTTT. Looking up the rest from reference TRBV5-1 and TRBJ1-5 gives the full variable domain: KAGVTQTPRYLIKTRGQQVTLSCSPISGHRSVSWYQQTPGQGLQFLFEYFSETQRNKGNFPGRFSGRQFSNSRSEMNVSTLELGDSALYLCASSFGAGGPQHFGDGTRLSIL.

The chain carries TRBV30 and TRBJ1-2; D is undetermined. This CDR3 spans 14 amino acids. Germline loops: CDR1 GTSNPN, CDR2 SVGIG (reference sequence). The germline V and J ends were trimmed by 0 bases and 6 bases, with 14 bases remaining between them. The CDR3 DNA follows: TGTGCCTGGAGTGTATTTGGGAGCAGAGATGGCTACACCTTC. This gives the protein CAWSVFGSRDGYTF. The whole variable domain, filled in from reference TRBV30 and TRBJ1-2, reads SQTIHQWPATLVQPVGSPLSLECTVEGTSNPNLYWYRQAAGRGLQLLFYSVGIGQISSEVPQNLSASRPQDRQFILSSKKLLLSDSGFYLCAWSVFGSRDGYTFGSGTRLTVV.

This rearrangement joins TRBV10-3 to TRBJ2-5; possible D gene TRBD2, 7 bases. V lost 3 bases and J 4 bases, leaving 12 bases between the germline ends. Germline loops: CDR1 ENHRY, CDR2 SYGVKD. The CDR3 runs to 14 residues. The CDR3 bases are TGTGCCATCAGTGATGGGAGGGGGGTAGAGACCCAGTACTTC. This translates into CAISDGRGVETQYF.